The rows below give T cell receptor beta chains drawn from one sample of a study of graft-versus-host responses after intestinal transplantation. Data came from immunoSEQ multiplex PCR; TCRdb stores just in-frame clones and leaves some out. The table lists tens of thousands of clones, over 80% of them singletons. Antigens of these TCRs are unknown. The sequencing used unstimulated CD8+ T cells sorted from spleen or lymph node cells, collected before intestinal transplant. The source of these receptors is a human donor who received an intestinal transplant. CDR3s include the opening cysteine and the closing phenylalanine or tryptophan. Each record gives: D gene, V gene, clone size, J gene, CDR3 protein, CDR3 DNA. The D gene is left open where the match is weak. Some rows mark clone size as missing; the rest say once, few, many or name a class of expanded clone.

>.|TRBV6-5|.|TRBJ1-5
CASSYSFGQPQHF
TGTGCCAGCAGTTACTCGTTTGGTCAGCCCCAGCATTTT
>.|TRBV6-5|.|TRBJ2-2
CASSYLARLHTGELFF
TGTGCCAGCAGTTACTTGGCTAGACTCCACACCGGGGAGCTGTTTTTT
>TRBD1|TRBV2|.|TRBJ1-6
CASITPGGTEYNSPLHF
TGTGCCAGCATTACACCCGGCGGGACAGAGTATAATTCACCCCTCCACTTT
>.|TRBV9|.|TRBJ1-2
CASYGMGIYGYTF
TGTGCCAGCTATGGAATGGGGATTTATGGCTACACCTTC
>.|TRBV7-9|.|TRBJ1-4
CASSLLRGVATNEKLFF
TGTGCCAGCAGCTTATTACGGGGGGTTGCAACTAATGAAAAACTGTTTTTT
>TRBD1|TRBV2|few|TRBJ2-1
CASTGQGALNNEQFF
TGTGCCAGCACCGGGCAGGGGGCCCTGAACAATGAGCAGTTCTTC
>.|TRBV28|.|TRBJ2-7
CASSLASTYEQYF
TGTGCCAGCAGTTTGGCCAGTACCTACGAGCAGTACTTC
>.|TRBV9|.|TRBJ1-2
CASSVDYGYYGYTF
TGTGCCAGCAGCGTAGACTATGGTTACTATGGCTACACCTTC
>TRBD1|TRBV4-1|.|TRBJ2-3
CASSSGTGTDTQYF
TGCGCCAGCAGCTCCGGGACAGGCACAGATACGCAGTATTTT
>.|TRBV6-5|.|TRBJ1-2
CASSYSKVGGYTF
TGTGCCAGCAGTTACTCGAAGGTGGGTGGCTACACCTTC
>TRBD1|TRBV7-6|.|TRBJ1-2
CASSLDRGHDYTF
TGTGCCAGCAGCTTAGACAGGGGGCATGACTACACCTTC
>.|TRBV5-6|.|TRBJ2-7
CASSFAEGEQYF
TGTGCCAGCAGCTTTGCAGAGGGTGAGCAGTACTTC
>TRBD1|TRBV27|once|TRBJ2-7
CASSQGQGIPYEQYF
TGTGCCAGCAGCCAAGGACAGGGAATTCCCTACGAGCAGTACTTC
>TRBD2|TRBV2|.|TRBJ2-3
CASSDVTSGTQYF
TGTGCCAGCAGTGACGTGACTAGCGGTACGCAGTATTTT
>.|TRBV4-1|.|TRBJ2-1
CASSQDRREYYNEQFF
TGCGCCAGCAGCCAAGATAGGCGAGAGTACTACAATGAGCAGTTCTTC
>.|TRBV4-1|.|TRBJ1-5
CASSQGGGAQHF
TGCGCCAGCAGCCAAGGGGGTGGCGCCCAGCATTTT
>.|TRBV6-1|once|TRBJ1-4
CATGQTATNEKLFF
TGTGCCACCGGACAGACCGCAACTAATGAAAAACTGTTTTTT
>.|TRBV27|.|TRBJ1-6
CASNSPRAMNSPLHF
TGTGCCAGCAATTCCCCCCGGGCCATGAATTCACCCCTCCACTTT
>.|TRBV19|.|TRBJ1-2
CASTPGLNYGYTF
TGTGCCAGTACGCCAGGGTTGAACTATGGCTACACCTTC
>.|TRBV6-5|.|TRBJ1-1
CAILGGGEAFF
TGTGCCATCCTAGGGGGGGGTGAAGCTTTCTTT
>TRBD2|TRBV7-9|few|TRBJ2-7
CASSSGTSGRAKKPYEQYF
TGTGCCAGCAGCTCCGGGACTAGCGGGAGGGCCAAGAAACCCTACGAGCAGTACTTC
>.|TRBV28|.|TRBJ1-2
CASSLGLLLYTF
TGTGCCAGCAGTTTGGGGCTGCTACTTTACACCTTC
>TRBD1|TRBV5-1|.|TRBJ2-5
CASSMTGAIQETQYF
TGCGCCAGCAGCATGACAGGGGCCATACAAGAGACCCAGTACTTC
>.|TRBV13|.|TRBJ1-2
CASSLGQGYYGYTF
TGTGCCAGCAGCTTAGGGCAGGGTTACTATGGCTACACCTTC
>.|TRBV4-1|.|TRBJ2-1
CASSQESLQPGSYNEQFF
TGCGCCAGCAGCCAAGAATCTCTCCAGCCCGGTTCTTACAATGAGCAGTTCTTC
>TRBD2|TRBV9|once|TRBJ2-1
CASSVGGLALNEQFF
TGTGCCAGCAGCGTAGGGGGACTAGCGCTAAATGAGCAGTTCTTC
>TRBD2|TRBV27|.|TRBJ2-5
CASSPSSGLAGVTETQYF
TGTGCCAGCAGTCCATCAAGCGGACTAGCGGGAGTGACGGAGACCCAGTACTTC
>.|TRBV11-2|.|TRBJ2-7
CASSHVGLSYEQYF
TGTGCCAGCAGTCATGTGGGCCTCTCCTACGAGCAGTACTTC
>.|TRBV13|.|TRBJ2-7
CASSSQGLEQYF
TGTGCCAGCAGCTCACAGGGTTTGGAGCAGTACTTC
>.|TRBV6-5|.|TRBJ1-2
CASSYLPGVDGYTF
TGTGCCAGCAGTTACTTACCAGGGGTGGATGGCTACACCTTC
>.|TRBV6-5|once|TRBJ1-1
CASSLKNRGTEAFF
TGTGCCAGCAGTTTGAAGAACCGAGGCACTGAAGCTTTCTTT
>.|TRBV30|.|TRBJ2-2
CALIAGAGTGELFF
TGTGCCTTGATCGCCGGAGCCGGCACCGGGGAGCTGTTTTTT
>.|TRBV28|.|TRBJ1-1
CASSFTGTVNTEAFF
TGTGCCAGCAGTTTCACCGGGACTGTGAACACTGAAGCTTTCTTT
>.|TRBV29-1|.|TRBJ1-1
CSVLPRKTENTEAFF
TGCAGCGTTTTGCCCAGGAAAACCGAGAACACTGAAGCTTTCTTT
>.|TRBV29-1|.|TRBJ2-5
CSVEGRAQETQYF
TGCAGCGTTGAAGGCAGAGCACAAGAGACCCAGTACTTC
>.|TRBV19|.|TRBJ2-2
CASSIRAESTGELFF
TGTGCCAGTAGTATAAGGGCAGAAAGCACCGGGGAGCTGTTTTTT
>.|TRBV6-5|.|TRBJ1-3
CASSYFQDPGNTIYF
TGTGCCAGCAGTTACTTCCAGGACCCTGGAAACACCATATATTTT